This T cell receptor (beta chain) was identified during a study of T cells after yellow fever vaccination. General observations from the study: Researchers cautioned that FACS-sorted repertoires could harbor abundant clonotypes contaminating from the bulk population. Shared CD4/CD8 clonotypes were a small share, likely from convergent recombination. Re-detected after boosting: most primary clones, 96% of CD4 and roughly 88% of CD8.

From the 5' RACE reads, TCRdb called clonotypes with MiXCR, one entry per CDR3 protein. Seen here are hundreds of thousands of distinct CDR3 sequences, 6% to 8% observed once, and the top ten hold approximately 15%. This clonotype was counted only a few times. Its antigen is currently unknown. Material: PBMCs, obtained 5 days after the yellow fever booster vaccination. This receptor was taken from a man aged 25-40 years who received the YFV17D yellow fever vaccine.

In DNA form, the CDR3 reads TGTGCCAGCAGAGGGCGGGAGAATGAGCAGTACTTC. It translates to CASRGRENEQYF. The chain carries TRBV7-8 and TRBJ2-7; 7 bases match TRBD2. The V gene's germline CDR1 is SGHVS and CDR2 FQNEAQ. CDR3 size: 12 residues. The trim removed 6 bases at V and 7 bases at J, leaving 6 bases unmatched. The whole variable domain, filled in from reference TRBV7-8 and TRBJ2-7, reads GAGVSQSPRYKVAKRGQDVALRCDPISGHVSLFWYQQALGQGPEFLTYFQNEAQLDKSGLPSDRFFAERPEGSVSTLKIQRTQQEDSAVYLCASRGRENEQYFGPGTRLTVT.